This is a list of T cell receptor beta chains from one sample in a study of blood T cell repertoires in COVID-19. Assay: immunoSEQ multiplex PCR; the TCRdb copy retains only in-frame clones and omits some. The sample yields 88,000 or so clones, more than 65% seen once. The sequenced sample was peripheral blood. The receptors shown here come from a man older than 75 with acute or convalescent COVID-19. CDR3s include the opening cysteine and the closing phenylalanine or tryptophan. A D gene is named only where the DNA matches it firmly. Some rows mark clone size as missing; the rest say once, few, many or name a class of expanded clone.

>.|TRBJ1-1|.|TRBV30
CAWRRPPNTEAFF
TGTGCCTGGAGGCGTCCCCCCAACACTGAAGCTTTCTTT
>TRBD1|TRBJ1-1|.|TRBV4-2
CASSQGPRPQGVNTEAFF
TGTGCCAGCAGCCAAGGTCCCCGCCCACAGGGGGTGAACACTGAAGCTTTCTTT
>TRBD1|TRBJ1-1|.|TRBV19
CASSYRGGTEAFF
TGTGCCAGTAGCTACAGGGGCGGCACTGAAGCTTTCTTT
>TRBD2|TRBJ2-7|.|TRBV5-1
CASSLVAGNYEQYF
TGCGCCAGCAGCCTTGTAGCGGGGAACTACGAGCAGTACTTC
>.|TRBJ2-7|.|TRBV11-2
CASRLSYEQYF
TGTGCCAGCAGACTATCCTACGAGCAGTACTTC
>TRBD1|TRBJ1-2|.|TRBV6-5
CASTRDRAYGYTF
TGTGCCAGCACTCGAGACAGGGCCTATGGCTACACCTTC
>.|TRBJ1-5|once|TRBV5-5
CASSPKRQISNQPQHF
TGTGCCAGCAGCCCGAAGAGACAGATAAGCAATCAGCCCCAGCATTTT
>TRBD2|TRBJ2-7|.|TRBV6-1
CASSEPGTSGGVGEQYF
TGTGCCAGCAGTGAACCAGGGACTAGCGGGGGGGTTGGCGAGCAGTACTTC
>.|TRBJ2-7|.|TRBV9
CASSAGVSYEQYF
TGTGCCAGCAGCGCCGGTGTCTCCTACGAGCAGTACTTC
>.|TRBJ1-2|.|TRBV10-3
CAISESTDYGYTF
TGTGCCATCAGTGAGTCTACAGACTATGGCTACACCTTC
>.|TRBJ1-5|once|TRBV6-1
CASSGGGGANSNQPQHF
TGTGCCAGCAGTGGGGGGGGAGGGGCTAATAGCAATCAGCCCCAGCATTTT
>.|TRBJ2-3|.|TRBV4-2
CASGTRGNTDTQYF
TGTGCCAGCGGAACCCGGGGGAACACAGATACGCAGTATTTT
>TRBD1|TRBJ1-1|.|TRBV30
CAWSRSGQGWFGAFF
TGTGCCTGGAGTCGGTCGGGACAGGGGTGGTTCGGAGCTTTCTTT
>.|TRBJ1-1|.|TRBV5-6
CASSLAGGLGTFF
TGTGCCAGCAGCTTGGCCGGAGGACTCGGGACTTTCTTT
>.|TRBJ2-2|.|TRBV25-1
CASSEGRANTGELFF
TGTGCCAGCAGTGAAGGCAGGGCTAACACCGGGGAGCTGTTTTTT
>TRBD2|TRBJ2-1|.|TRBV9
CASSGSGGWNEQFF
TGTGCCAGCAGCGGGAGCGGGGGGTGGAATGAGCAGTTCTTC
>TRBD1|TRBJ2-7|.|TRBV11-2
CASSLGTGPEQYF
TGTGCCAGCAGCTTAGGGACAGGGCCCGAGCAGTACTTC
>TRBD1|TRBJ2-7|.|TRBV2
CASGPGQGIKYF
TGTGCCAGCGGCCCCGGACAGGGGATAAAGTACTTC
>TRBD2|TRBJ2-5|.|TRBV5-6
CASTIGREGTQYF
TGTGCCAGTACCATCGGGAGGGAGGGGACCCAGTACTTC
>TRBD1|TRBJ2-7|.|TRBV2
CASDPGQGSSYEQYF
TGTGCCAGCGACCCGGGACAGGGATCTTCCTACGAGCAGTACTTC
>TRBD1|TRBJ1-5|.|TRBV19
CASTDRTGGNQPQHF
TGTGCCAGTACCGATCGGACAGGGGGCAATCAGCCCCAGCATTTT
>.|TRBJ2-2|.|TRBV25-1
CASSGSGGANTGELFF
TGTGCCAGCAGTGGTAGCGGAGGGGCGAACACCGGGGAGCTGTTTTTT
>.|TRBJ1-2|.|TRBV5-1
CASSLDGNGYTF
TGCGCCAGCAGCTTGGACGGGAATGGCTACACCTTC
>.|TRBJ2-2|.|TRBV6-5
CAAKEGSNTGELFF
TGTGCCGCGAAGGAGGGGTCGAACACCGGGGAGCTGTTTTTT
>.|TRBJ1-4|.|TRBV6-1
CASSERGRVYEKLFF
TGTGCCAGCAGTGAACGAGGCAGGGTTTATGAAAAACTGTTTTTT
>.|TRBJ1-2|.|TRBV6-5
CASSYSQGYGYTF
TGTGCCAGCAGTTACTCACAGGGTTATGGCTACACCTTC
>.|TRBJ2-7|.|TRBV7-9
CASSAELFYEQYF
TGTGCCAGCAGCGCGGAGTTGTTCTACGAGCAGTACTTC
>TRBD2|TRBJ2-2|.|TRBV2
CASSEERGGRTGELFF
TGTGCCAGCAGTGAGGAGCGGGGGGGAAGGACCGGGGAGCTGTTTTTT
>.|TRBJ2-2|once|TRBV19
CASKALNTGELFF
TGTGCCAGTAAAGCTTTGAACACCGGGGAGCTGTTTTTT
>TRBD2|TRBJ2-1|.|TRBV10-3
CAISRGGQSYNEQFF
TGTGCCATCAGTCGGGGGGGCCAGTCCTACAATGAGCAGTTCTTC
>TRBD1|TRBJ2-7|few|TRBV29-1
CSVIPGTGDYEQYF
TGCAGCGTTATCCCCGGGACAGGGGACTACGAGCAGTACTTC
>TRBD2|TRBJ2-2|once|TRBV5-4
CASSPGTSVNTGELFF
TGTGCCAGCAGCCCAGGGACTAGCGTCAACACCGGGGAGCTGTTTTTT
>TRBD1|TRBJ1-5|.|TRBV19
CASEYPGQGLRNQPQHF
TGTGCCAGCGAATACCCGGGACAGGGGTTACGCAATCAGCCCCAGCATTTT
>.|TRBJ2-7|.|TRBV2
CASSSARHTYEQYF
TGTGCCAGCAGTTCGGCTAGGCATACCTACGAGCAGTACTTC
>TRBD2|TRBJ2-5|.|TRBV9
CASSVGTSGGPHQETQYF
TGTGCCAGCAGCGTAGGGACTAGCGGGGGCCCACACCAAGAGACCCAGTACTTC
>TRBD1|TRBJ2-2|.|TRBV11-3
CASSPRTGISGELFF
TGTGCCAGCAGCCCACGGACAGGGATTTCCGGGGAGCTGTTTTTT
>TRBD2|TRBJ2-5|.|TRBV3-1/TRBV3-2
CASSQDLSGGRETQYF
TGTGCCAGCAGCCAAGACCTTAGCGGGGGTCGGGAGACCCAGTACTTC
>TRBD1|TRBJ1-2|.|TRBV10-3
CAISGGSGTVTQGTF
TGTGCCATCAGTGGGGGCTCCGGGACAGTCACTCAGGGTACCTTC
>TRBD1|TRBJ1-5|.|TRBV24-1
CATSPTGNQPQHF
TGTGCCACCAGCCCGACAGGGAATCAGCCCCAGCATTTT
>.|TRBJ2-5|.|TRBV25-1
CASTPHGAAYQETQYF
TGTGCCAGCACCCCCCATGGGGCAGCCTACCAAGAGACCCAGTACTTC
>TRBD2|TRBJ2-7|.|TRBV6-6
CASSPPGGEQYF
TGTGCCAGCAGTCCCCCGGGAGGCGAGCAGTACTTC
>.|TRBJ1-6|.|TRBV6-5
CASRGRSSSNSPLHF
TGTGCCAGCAGGGGCAGGTCCAGCAGTAATTCACCCCTCCACTTT
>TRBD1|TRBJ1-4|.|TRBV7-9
CASSTDRGHEKLFF
TGTGCCAGCAGTACAGACAGGGGCCATGAAAAACTGTTTTTT
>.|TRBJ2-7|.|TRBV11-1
CASSLTPTVSSYEQYF
TGTGCCAGCAGCTTAACTCCGACAGTCTCTTCCTACGAGCAGTACTTC
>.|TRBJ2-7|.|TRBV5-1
CASSTTQGSYEQYF
TGCGCCAGCAGCACCACTCAGGGGTCCTACGAGCAGTACTTC
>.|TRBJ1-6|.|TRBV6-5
CATLSGNNSPLHF
TGTGCCACTCTAAGCGGAAATAATTCACCCCTCCACTTT
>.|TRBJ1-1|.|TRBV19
CASSHPGHPNTEAFF
TGTGCCAGTAGTCACCCGGGACATCCGAACACTGAAGCTTTCTTT
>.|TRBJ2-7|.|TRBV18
CASSPREQVGEQYF
TGTGCCAGCTCACCACGTGAACAGGTGGGCGAGCAGTACTTC
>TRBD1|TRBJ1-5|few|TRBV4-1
CASSPWTGGQPQHF
TGCGCCAGCAGCCCTTGGACAGGCGGCCAGCCCCAGCATTTT
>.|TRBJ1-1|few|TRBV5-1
CASSSNLQGGTEAFF
TGCGCCAGCAGCTCCAATTTACAGGGTGGCACTGAAGCTTTCTTT
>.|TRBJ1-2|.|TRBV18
CATRQNRGYGYTF
TGTGCCACCCGGCAAAATAGGGGGTATGGCTACACCTTC
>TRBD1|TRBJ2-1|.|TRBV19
CASSRRQGQGDNEQFF
TGTGCCAGTAGTAGGAGACAGGGGCAAGGGGACAATGAGCAGTTCTTC
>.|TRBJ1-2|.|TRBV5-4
CASSFRQENYGYTF
TGTGCCAGCAGCTTCCGACAGGAGAACTATGGCTACACCTTC
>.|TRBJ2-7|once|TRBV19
CASSARAPSYEQYF
TGTGCCAGTAGTGCCAGGGCTCCCTCCTACGAGCAGTACTTC
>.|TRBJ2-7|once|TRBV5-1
CASSLRPSGDSYEQYF
TGCGCCAGCAGCTTACGACCTTCGGGGGACTCCTACGAGCAGTACTTC
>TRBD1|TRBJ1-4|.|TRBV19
CASSVQGAAKEKLFF
TGTGCCAGTAGTGTACAGGGGGCGGCGAAGGAAAAACTGTTTTTT
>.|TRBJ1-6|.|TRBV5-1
CASSLAQGGGLTPLHF
TGCGCCAGCAGCTTGGCTCAGGGAGGGGGTCTGACACCCCTCCACTTT